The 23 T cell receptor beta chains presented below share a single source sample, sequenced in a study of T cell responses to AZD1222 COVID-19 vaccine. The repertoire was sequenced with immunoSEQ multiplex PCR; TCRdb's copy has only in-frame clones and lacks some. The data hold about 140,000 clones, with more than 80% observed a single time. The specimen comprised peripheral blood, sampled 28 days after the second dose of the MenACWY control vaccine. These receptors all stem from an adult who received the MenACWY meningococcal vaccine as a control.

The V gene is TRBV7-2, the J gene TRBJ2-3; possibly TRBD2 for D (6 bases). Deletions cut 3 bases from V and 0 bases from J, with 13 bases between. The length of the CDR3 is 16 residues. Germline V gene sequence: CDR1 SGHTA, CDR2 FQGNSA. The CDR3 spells CASSFNGGTSTDTQYF. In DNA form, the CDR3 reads TGTGCCAGCAGCTTCAACGGGGGTACTAGCACAGATACGCAGTATTTT. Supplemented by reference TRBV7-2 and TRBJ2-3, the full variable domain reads GAGVSQSPSNKVTEKGKDVELRCDPISGHTALYWYRQSLGQGLEFLIYFQGNSAPDKSGLPSDRFSAERTGGSVSTLTIQRTQQEDSAVYLCASSFNGGTSTDTQYFGPGTRLTVL.

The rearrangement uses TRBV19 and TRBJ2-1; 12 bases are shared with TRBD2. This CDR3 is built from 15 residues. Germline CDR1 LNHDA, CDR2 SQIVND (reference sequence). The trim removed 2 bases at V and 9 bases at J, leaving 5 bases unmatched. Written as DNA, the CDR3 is TGTGCCAGTAGTATAAGCCTAGCGGGAGGGCTTGAGCAGTTCTTC. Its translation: CASSISLAGGLEQFF.

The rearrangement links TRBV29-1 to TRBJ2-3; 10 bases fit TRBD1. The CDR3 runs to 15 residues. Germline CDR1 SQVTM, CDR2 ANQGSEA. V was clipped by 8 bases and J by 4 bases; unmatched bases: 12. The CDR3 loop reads CSYLAGQGPADTQYF. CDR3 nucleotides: TGCAGCTACCTCGCGGGACAGGGGCCCGCAGATACGCAGTATTTT.

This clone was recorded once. CDR3 DNA: TGTGCCAGTAGTCTCGGGTCTCAGGGGGACTATGGCTACACCTTC. It is translated as CASSLGSQGDYGYTF. The chain joins TRBV19 to TRBJ1-2; the match to TRBD1 covers 7 bases. The CDR3 is 15 amino acids. V shed 5 bases, J shed 3 bases, and the junction held 9 bases outside the gene matches. The germline V gene has CDR1 LNHDA and CDR2 SQIVND (reference sequence).

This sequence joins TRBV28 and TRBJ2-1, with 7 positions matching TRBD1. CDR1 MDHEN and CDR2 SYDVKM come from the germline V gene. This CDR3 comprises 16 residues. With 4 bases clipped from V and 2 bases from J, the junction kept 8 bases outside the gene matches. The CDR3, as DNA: TGTGCCAGCAGTTCGAGTCCGGGACAGCCCTACAATGAGCAGTTCTTC. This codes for CASSSSPGQPYNEQFF.

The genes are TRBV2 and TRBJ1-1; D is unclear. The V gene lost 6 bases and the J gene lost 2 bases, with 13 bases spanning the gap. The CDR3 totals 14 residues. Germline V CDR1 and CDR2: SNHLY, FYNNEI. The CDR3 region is CASRLDGPNTEAFF. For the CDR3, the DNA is TGTGCCAGCAGACTGGACGGCCCTAACACTGAAGCTTTCTTT.

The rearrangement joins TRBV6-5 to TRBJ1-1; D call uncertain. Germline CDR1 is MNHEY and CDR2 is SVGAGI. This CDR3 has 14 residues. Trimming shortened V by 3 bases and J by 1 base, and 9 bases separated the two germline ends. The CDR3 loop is CASSYLRENTEAFF. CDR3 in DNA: TGTGCCAGCAGTTATCTTCGGGAGAACACTGAAGCTTTCTTT.

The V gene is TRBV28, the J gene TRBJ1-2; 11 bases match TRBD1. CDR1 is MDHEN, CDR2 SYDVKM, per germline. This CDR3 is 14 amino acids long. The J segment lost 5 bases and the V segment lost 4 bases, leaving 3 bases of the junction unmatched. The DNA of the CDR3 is TGTGCCAGCAGTTCCGGACAGGGGGCTTATGGCTACACCTTC. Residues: CASSSGQGAYGYTF.

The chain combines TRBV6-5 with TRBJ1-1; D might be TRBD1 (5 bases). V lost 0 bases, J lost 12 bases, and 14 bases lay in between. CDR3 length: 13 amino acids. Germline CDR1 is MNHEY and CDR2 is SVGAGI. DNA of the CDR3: TGTGCCAGCAGTTACTCCGCAGGGCGAACGACTTTCTTT. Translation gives CASSYSAGRTTFF.

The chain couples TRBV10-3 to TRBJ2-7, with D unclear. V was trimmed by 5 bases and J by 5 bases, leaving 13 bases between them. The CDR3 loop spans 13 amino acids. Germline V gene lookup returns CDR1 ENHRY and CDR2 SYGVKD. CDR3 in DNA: TGTGCCATCAGTTTGTCCACCCCCGACGAGCAGTACTTC. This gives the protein CAISLSTPDEQYF.

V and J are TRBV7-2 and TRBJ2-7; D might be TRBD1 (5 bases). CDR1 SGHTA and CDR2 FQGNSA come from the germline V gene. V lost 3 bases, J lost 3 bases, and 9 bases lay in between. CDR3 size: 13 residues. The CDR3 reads CASSFDRFYEQYF. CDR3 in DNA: TGTGCCAGCAGCTTTGACAGATTCTACGAGCAGTACTTC.

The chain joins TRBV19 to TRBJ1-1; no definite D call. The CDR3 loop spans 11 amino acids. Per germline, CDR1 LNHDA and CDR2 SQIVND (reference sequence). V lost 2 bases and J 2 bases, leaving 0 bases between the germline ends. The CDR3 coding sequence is TGTGCCAGTAGTATAAACACTGAAGCTTTCTTT. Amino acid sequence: CASSINTEAFF. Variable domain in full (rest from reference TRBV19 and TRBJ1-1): DGGITQSPKYLFRKEGQNVTLSCEQNLNHDAMYWYRQDPGQGLRLIYYSQIVNDFQKGDIAEGYSVSREKKESFPLTVTSAQKNPTAFYLCASSINTEAFFGQGTRLTVV.

CDR3 protein: CASSLAPDLGNTIYF. The DNA for the CDR3 is TGTGCCAGCAGCTTAGCGCCTGATCTGGGAAACACCATATATTTT. The genes are TRBV7-6 and TRBJ1-3; D not resolved. From germline, CDR1 is SGHVS and CDR2 FNYEAQ. There are 15 residues in the CDR3. V lost 0 bases, J lost 4 bases, and 10 bases lay in between.

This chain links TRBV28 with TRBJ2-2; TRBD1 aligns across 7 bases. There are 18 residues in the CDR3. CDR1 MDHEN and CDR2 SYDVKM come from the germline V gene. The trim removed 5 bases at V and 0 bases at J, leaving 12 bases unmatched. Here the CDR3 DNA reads TGTGCCAGCAGTCTGGATCCAGGGGGAAACCCGAACACCGGGGAGCTGTTTTTT. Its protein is CASSLDPGGNPNTGELFF.

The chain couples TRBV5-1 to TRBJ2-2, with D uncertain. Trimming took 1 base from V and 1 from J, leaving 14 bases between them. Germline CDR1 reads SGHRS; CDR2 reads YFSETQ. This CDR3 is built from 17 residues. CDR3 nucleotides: TGCGCCAGCAGCTTGTTGTTCCCTCCAGGGAACACCGGGGAGCTGTTTTTT. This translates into CASSLLFPPGNTGELFF.

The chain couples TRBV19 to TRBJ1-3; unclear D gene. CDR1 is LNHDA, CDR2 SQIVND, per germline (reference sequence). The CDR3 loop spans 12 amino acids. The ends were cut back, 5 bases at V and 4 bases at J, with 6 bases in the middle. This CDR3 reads CASSSAGNTIYF. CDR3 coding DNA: TGTGCCAGTAGTTCCGCGGGAAACACCATATATTTT.

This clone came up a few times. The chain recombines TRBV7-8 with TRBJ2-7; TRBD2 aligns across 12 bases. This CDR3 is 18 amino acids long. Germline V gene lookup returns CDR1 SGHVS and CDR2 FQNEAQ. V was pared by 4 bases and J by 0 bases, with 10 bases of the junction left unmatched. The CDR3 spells CASSSGLAGRVNSYEQYF. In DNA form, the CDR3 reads TGTGCCAGCAGCTCAGGACTAGCGGGGAGGGTGAACTCCTACGAGCAGTACTTC.

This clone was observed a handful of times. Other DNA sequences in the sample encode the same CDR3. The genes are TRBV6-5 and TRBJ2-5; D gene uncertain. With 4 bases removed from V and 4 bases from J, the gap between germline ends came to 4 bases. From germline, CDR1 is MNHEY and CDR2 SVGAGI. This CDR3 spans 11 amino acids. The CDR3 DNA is TGTGCCAGCAGTTCTGGAGAGACCCAGTACTTC. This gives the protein CASSSGETQYF.

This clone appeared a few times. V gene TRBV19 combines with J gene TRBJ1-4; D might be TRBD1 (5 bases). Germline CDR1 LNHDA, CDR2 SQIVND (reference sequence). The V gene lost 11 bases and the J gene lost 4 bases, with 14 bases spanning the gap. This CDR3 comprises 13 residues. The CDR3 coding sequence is TGTGCCGCATCTGACAGAGTTAATGAAAAACTGTTTTTT. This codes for CAASDRVNEKLFF. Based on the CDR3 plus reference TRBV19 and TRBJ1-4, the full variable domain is DGGITQSPKYLFRKEGQNVTLSCEQNLNHDAMYWYRQDPGQGLRLIYYSQIVNDFQKGDIAEGYSVSREKKESFPLTVTSAQKNPTAFYLCAASDRVNEKLFFGSGTQLSVL.

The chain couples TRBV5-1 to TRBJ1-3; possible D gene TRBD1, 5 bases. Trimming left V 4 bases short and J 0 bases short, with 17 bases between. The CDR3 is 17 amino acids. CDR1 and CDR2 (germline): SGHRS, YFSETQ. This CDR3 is CASSTNPAGPSGNTIYF. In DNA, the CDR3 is TGCGCCAGCAGCACCAACCCCGCAGGGCCCTCTGGAAACACCATATATTTT.

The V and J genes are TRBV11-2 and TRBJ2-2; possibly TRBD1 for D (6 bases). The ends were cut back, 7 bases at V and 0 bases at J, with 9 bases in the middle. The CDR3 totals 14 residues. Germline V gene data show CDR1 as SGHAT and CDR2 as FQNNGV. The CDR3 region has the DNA TGTGCCAGCAAGCGGACAGCGAACACCGGGGAGCTGTTTTTT. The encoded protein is CASKRTANTGELFF.

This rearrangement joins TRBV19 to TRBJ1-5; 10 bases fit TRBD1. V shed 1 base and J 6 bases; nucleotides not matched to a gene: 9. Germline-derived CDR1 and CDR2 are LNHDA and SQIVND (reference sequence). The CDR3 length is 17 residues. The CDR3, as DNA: TGTGCCAGTAGTATAGGCCGGGACAGGGGCGGAGGTCAGCCCCAGCATTTT. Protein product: CASSIGRDRGGGQPQHF.

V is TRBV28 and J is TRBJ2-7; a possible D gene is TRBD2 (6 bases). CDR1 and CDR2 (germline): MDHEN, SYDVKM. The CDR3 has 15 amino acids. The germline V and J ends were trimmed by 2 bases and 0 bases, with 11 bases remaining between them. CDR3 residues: CASSLRQDYSYEQYF. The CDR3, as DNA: TGTGCCAGCAGTTTAAGGCAGGACTACTCCTACGAGCAGTACTTC.